Listed below are T cell receptor beta chains from one sample, sequenced in a study of T cell responses to AZD1222 COVID-19 vaccine. Assay used: immunoSEQ multiplex PCR; TCRdb lists only in-frame clones, some missing. In the table there are more than 70,000 clones, 70% to 90% of which are singletons. Source: peripheral blood, taken 28 days after the second AZD1222 dose. These receptors were collected from an adult who received the AZD1222 COVID-19 vaccine. Both conserved end residues are part of each CDR3. The D gene is left open where the match is weak. The size entry is marked missing in some rows and otherwise reads once, few, many or a size class.

>16|.|TRBV21-1|TRBJ2-1|.
CASSSASLSSYNEQFF
TGTGCCAGCAGCTCGGCATCATTGAGCTCCTACAATGAGCAGTTCTTC
>14|.|TRBV6-5|TRBJ1-1|.
CASSYRGTNTEAFF
TGTGCCAGCAGTTACAGGGGGACAAACACTGAAGCTTTCTTT
>15|.|TRBV6-5|TRBJ1-1|TRBD1
CASSYRDRGSTEAFF
TGTGCCAGCAGTTACCGGGACAGGGGAAGTACTGAAGCTTTCTTT
>15|.|TRBV6-1|TRBJ2-5|.
CASSEQQGGQETQYF
TGTGCCAGCAGTGAGCAACAGGGAGGCCAAGAGACCCAGTACTTC
>11|.|TRBV19|TRBJ2-1|.
CASKDIREQFF
TGTGCCAGTAAGGATATCCGGGAGCAGTTCTTC
>16|few|TRBV18|TRBJ2-7|TRBD1
CASSPQGATSAYEQYF
TGTGCCAGCTCACCACAGGGGGCGACAAGCGCCTACGAGCAGTACTTC
>15|.|TRBV30|TRBJ1-5|TRBD1
CAWSGTGSIDQPQHF
TGTGCCTGGAGTGGGACAGGGTCTATAGATCAGCCCCAGCATTTT
>16|.|TRBV27|TRBJ1-2|TRBD1
CASSGGIRDRGRGYTF
TGTGCCAGCAGTGGGGGAATCCGGGACAGGGGGCGAGGCTACACCTTC
>13|once|TRBV12-3/TRBV12-4|TRBJ2-1|.
CASSYRGKDEQFF
TGTGCCAGCAGTTACCGGGGAAAGGATGAGCAGTTCTTC
>13|.|TRBV6-1|TRBJ1-5|.
CASSDIGNQPQHF
TGTGCCAGCAGTGACATTGGAAATCAGCCCCAGCATTTT
>17|.|TRBV3-1/TRBV3-2|TRBJ1-1|.
CASSRKMARTMNTEAFF
TGTGCCAGCAGTCGAAAGATGGCCAGAACAATGAACACTGAAGCTTTCTTT
>13|.|TRBV7-9|TRBJ2-5|.
CASSRDIQETQYF
TGTGCCAGCAGCCGGGACATACAAGAGACCCAGTACTTC
>15|.|TRBV6-6|TRBJ1-1|.
CASNPGGHVDTEAFF
TGTGCCAGCAATCCCGGGGGGCATGTGGACACTGAAGCTTTCTTT
>17|once|TRBV23-1|TRBJ1-2|TRBD1
CASSQSPHRGGNYGYTF
TGCGCCAGCAGTCAATCCCCCCACAGGGGCGGGAACTATGGCTACACCTTC
>14|.|TRBV19|TRBJ2-7|TRBD2
CASSEIAGSYEQYF
TGTGCCAGTAGCGAGATAGCGGGGTCCTACGAGCAGTACTTC
>17|.|TRBV16|TRBJ1-6|.
CASSLSPRGAVRSPLHF
TGTGCCAGCAGCCTGTCTCCCAGGGGCGCAGTACGTTCACCCCTCCACTTT
>13|.|TRBV6-5|TRBJ2-6|.
CASSYGGANVLTF
TGTGCCAGCAGTTACGGTGGGGCCAACGTCCTGACTTTC
>16|.|TRBV5-4|TRBJ2-1|.
CASSALPDSSYNEQFF
TGTGCCAGCAGCGCCTTGCCGGACAGCTCCTACAATGAGCAGTTCTTC
>17|once|TRBV6-2/TRBV6-3|TRBJ2-7|.
CASSYSGVIDGHYEQYF
TGTGCCAGCAGTTACTCCGGAGTAATCGACGGGCACTACGAGCAGTACTTC
>15|.|TRBV5-1|TRBJ1-5|.
CASSLAWGSNQPQHF
TGCGCCAGCAGCTTGGCCTGGGGGAGCAATCAGCCCCAGCATTTT
>12|.|TRBV30|TRBJ2-1|.
CACSPEANEQFF
TGTGCCTGTTCTCCCGAGGCCAATGAGCAGTTCTTC
>15|.|TRBV7-3|TRBJ2-1|TRBD2
CASSPAGAGGHEQFF
TGTGCCAGCAGCCCGGCCGGGGCGGGAGGTCATGAGCAGTTCTTC
>13|.|TRBV6-5|TRBJ2-4|TRBD1
CASSSTRGRGQYF
TGTGCCAGCAGTTCCACCAGGGGGAGAGGTCAGTACTTC
>14|.|TRBV19|TRBJ1-2|.
CASRIPGANYGYTF
TGTGCCAGTAGGATCCCGGGCGCCAACTATGGCTACACCTTC
>15|.|TRBV3-1/TRBV3-2|TRBJ2-7|.
CASSREVASSYEQYF
TGTGCCAGCAGCCGAGAAGTAGCGAGCTCCTACGAGCAGTACTTC
>12|.|TRBV5-4|TRBJ2-1|.
CASSFVVNEQFF
TGTGCCAGCAGCTTTGTCGTTAATGAGCAGTTCTTC
>14|.|TRBV7-3|TRBJ2-5|TRBD2
CASSSGLAEETQYF
TGTGCCAGCAGCTCAGGACTAGCGGAAGAGACCCAGTACTTC
>13|few|TRBV18|TRBJ2-2|.
CASQAPNTGELFF
TGTGCCAGCCAGGCCCCGAACACCGGGGAGCTGTTTTTT
>13|.|TRBV7-2|TRBJ1-2|.
CASSSFDPGGYTF
TGTGCCAGCAGCTCCTTCGACCCGGGCGGCTACACCTTC
>14|.|TRBV29-1|TRBJ1-5|.
CSVNDGYSNQPQHF
TGCAGCGTTAACGACGGGTATAGCAATCAGCCCCAGCATTTT
>14|.|TRBV18|TRBJ1-1|.
CASSPRQDPGIAFF
TGTGCCAGCTCACCACGCCAGGACCCGGGAATAGCTTTCTTT
>19|.|TRBV18|TRBJ1-6|.
CASSPYPLKAGASNSPLHF
TGTGCCAGCTCACCATACCCCCTTAAGGCAGGGGCTTCCAATTCACCCCTCCACTTT
>16|once|TRBV15|TRBJ2-2|TRBD2
CATSGASGRATGELFF
TGTGCCACCAGCGGGGCTAGCGGGAGGGCAACCGGGGAGCTGTTTTTT
>14|.|TRBV24-1|TRBJ1-2|.
CATSDRGRGYGYTF
TGTGCCACCAGTGATAGGGGCCGGGGCTATGGCTACACCTTC
>15|.|TRBV24-1|TRBJ2-2|.
CATSDPTGNTGELFF
TGTGCCACCAGTGACCCGACAGGGAACACCGGGGAGCTGTTTTTT
>13|medium-sized|TRBV6-2/TRBV6-3|TRBJ2-2|.
CASSYVIPGELFF
TGTGCCAGCAGTTACGTAATTCCCGGGGAGCTGTTTTTT